These 30 T cell receptor beta chains were sequenced from one sample in a study of regulatory T cells in long-lasting Graves disease. Through Arm-PCR of CDR3 regions and iRepertoire HTBI primers, TCR beta libraries were built. TCRdb re-derived calls from the multiplex PCR reads in MiXCR, one entry per CDR3 protein. Of 500,000 to 700,000 distinct CDR3 sequences listed, 25% to 35% are singletons. Time point noted: persistent/refractory GD, antithyroid drugs over 5 years with positive TRAb. From RNA extracted from PBMCs, the TCR library was made. The specimen was peripheral blood mononuclear cells (PBMCs), collected when the disease was refractory, from a patient treated with antithyroid drugs. The source of these receptors is a female donor with Graves disease.

The chain carries TRBV5-4 and TRBJ2-7, with 8 positions matching TRBD1. The CDR3 runs to 15 residues. Trimming at V came to 4 bases and at J to 4 bases, leaving 10 bases not matched to a gene. CDR1 is SGHNT and CDR2 is YYREEE in the germline V gene (reference sequence). The CDR3 is CASSHPIGQGYEQYF. The CDR3, as DNA: TGTGCCAGCAGCCATCCCATAGGACAGGGTTACGAGCAGTACTTC.

This clonotype has only one observation. V gene TRBV6-1 combines with J gene TRBJ1-4, with TRBD1 as a possible D gene (6 bases). Germline assignment: CDR1 MNHNS and CDR2 SASEGT. Trimming stripped 6 bases from V and 2 bases from J, with 19 bases between. The CDR3 has 17 amino acids. CDR3 sequence (DNA): TGTGCCAGCAGCCTTTCGGGGGCTAGGCGGACTAATGAAAAACTGTTTTTT. It codes for CASSLSGARRTNEKLFF.

This clonotype has a single count. This may be a read error, as it is one base from a much larger clone. The CDR3: CASSSPSGRHDSRGKNIQYF. As DNA, the CDR3 is TGTGCCAGCAGTTCTCCCAGCGGGAGGCACGACTCTAGGGGCAAAAACATTCAGTACTTC. The chain has TRBV28 and TRBJ2-4; TRBD2 agrees at 9 bases. Germline loops: CDR1 MDHEN, CDR2 SYDVKM. V trimming: 4 bases; J trimming: 3 bases; junction bases outside the gene matches: 19. The CDR3 sequence is 20 residues long.

This clonotype was seen repeatedly, ten times or more. This rearrangement joins TRBV12-3 or TRBV12-4 to TRBJ2-7; D assignment may be TRBD1 or TRBD2 (5 bases each). The CDR3 sequence is 14 residues long. Trimming pared 6 bases from V and 2 bases from J, leaving 14 bases between. For the CDR3, the DNA is TGTGCCAGCAGCTTCCCGGGACGTGCCTACGAGCAGTACTTC. The encoded protein is CASSFPGRAYEQYF.

This clonotype was detected only a few times. The J gene is TRBJ2-7, the V gene TRBV30; D possibly corresponds to TRBD1 (6 bases). Trimming left V 4 bases short and J 0 bases short, with 13 bases between. The CDR3 contains 14 residues. Germline V gene data show CDR1 as GTSNPN and CDR2 as SVGIG (reference sequence). CDR3 sequence (DNA): TGTGCCTGGAAGAACCCAGGGGACTCCTACGAGCAGTACTTC. As protein: CAWKNPGDSYEQYF.

This chain links TRBV19 with TRBJ1-1, with TRBD1 identical over 10 bases. The CDR3 has 13 residues. The V gene's germline CDR1 is LNHDA and CDR2 SQIVND (reference sequence). V trimming: 7 bases; J trimming: 9 bases; junction bases outside the gene matches: 8. The CDR3 DNA is TGTGCCAGTACCTTAGACAGGGGGCGGCAAGCTTTCTTT. Translation: CASTLDRGRQAFF.

The sample holds many counts of this clonotype. The rearrangement uses TRBV29-1 and TRBJ1-2; 7 nucleotides align to TRBD1. V trimming: 6 bases; J trimming: 7 bases; junction bases outside the gene matches: 20. This CDR3 is 16 amino acids long. CDR1 and CDR2 (germline): SQVTM, ANQGSEA. In nucleotides, the CDR3 is TGCAGCGTACACCTCAACCGGGACAGTTCCTTTAGTGGCTACACCTTC. This translates into CSVHLNRDSSFSGYTF.

This sequence joins TRBV10-2 and TRBJ2-7; 7 bases map to TRBD2. Germline CDR1 reads WSHSY; CDR2 reads SAAADI. This CDR3 region has 14 residues. V shed 8 bases and J 0 bases; nucleotides not matched to a gene: 7. The CDR3: CASHPSGSSYEQYF. The CDR3 region has the DNA TGCGCCAGCCATCCTAGCGGAAGCTCCTACGAGCAGTACTTC.

This chain uses TRBV6-1 with TRBJ1-5, with D perhaps matching TRBD1 (5 bases). Germline CDR1 is MNHNS and CDR2 is SASEGT. The CDR3 is made up of 16 amino acids. V was trimmed by 2 bases and J by 3 bases, leaving 14 bases between them. The CDR3, as DNA: TGTGCCAGCAGTGAATTTTTACGGACATCCAATCAGCCCCAGCATTTT. Its protein is CASSEFLRTSNQPQHF.

This clonotype was observed many times. The chain uses TRBV10-1 and TRBJ2-1; the match to TRBD2 covers 15 bases. The germline gives CDR1 WNHNN, CDR2 SYGVQD (reference sequence). This CDR3 is built from 20 residues. V was pared by 7 bases and J by 5 bases, with 18 bases of the junction left unmatched. The CDR3 DNA is TGCGCCAGCAATAGGACTAGCGGGAGGGGCCATACAGCACAACACAATGAGCAGTTCTTC. Translated, it gives CASNRTSGRGHTAQHNEQFF.

This sequence joins TRBV20-1 and TRBJ1-6, with 9 bases fitting TRBD1. The CDR3 sequence is 15 residues long. Looked up from germline, CDR1 is DFQATT and CDR2 is SNEGSKA (reference sequence). V shed 2 bases and J 7 bases; nucleotides not matched to a gene: 6. The CDR3 is CSARHRGLENSPLHF. DNA of the CDR3: TGCAGTGCTAGACACAGGGGGCTGGAAAATTCACCCCTCCACTTT.

The sample holds a few counts of this clonotype. V usage is TRBV2 and J usage is TRBJ2-1, with a weak D call TRBD1 (6 bases). The CDR3 sequence is 14 residues long. The V gene lost 7 bases and the J gene lost 0 bases, with 10 bases spanning the gap. Germline CDR1 SNHLY, CDR2 FYNNEI. The CDR3 spells CASKDRSSYNEQFF. In nucleotides, the CDR3 is TGTGCCAGCAAAGACAGGAGCTCCTACAATGAGCAGTTCTTC.

This clonotype was observed many times. The rearrangement links TRBV12-3 or TRBV12-4 to TRBJ1-5, with D perhaps TRBD1 (6 bases). Trimming took 4 bases from V and 0 from J, leaving 10 bases between them. The CDR3 runs 15 residues. Here the CDR3 DNA reads TGTGCCAGCAGTTGGGGACACCTTAGCAATCAGCCCCAGCATTTT. It is translated as CASSWGHLSNQPQHF.

The chain uses TRBV12-3 or TRBV12-4 and TRBJ1-6; D ambiguous. V dropped 6 bases and J dropped 8 bases, with 11 bases sitting between them. The CDR3 consists of 13 residues. CDR3 residues: CASSPRQDSPLHF. In DNA form, the CDR3 reads TGTGCCAGCAGCCCCCGCCAGGATTCACCCCTCCACTTT.

The gene calls are TRBV19 and TRBJ1-5; D gene uncertain. Germline V gene data show CDR1 as LNHDA and CDR2 as SQIVND (reference sequence). The CDR3 has 15 residues. Trimming removed 3 bases at V and 6 bases at J, with 15 bases between. Written as DNA, the CDR3 is TGTGCCAGTAGTATCCCCCGTGCGGTTGGTCAGCCCCAGCATTTT. Translated, it gives CASSIPRAVGQPQHF.

This clonotype was seen more than once but under ten times. The chain couples TRBV12-3 or TRBV12-4 to TRBJ2-6; D unclear. Trimming shortened V by 7 bases and J by 0 bases, and 7 bases separated the two germline ends. There are 14 residues in the CDR3. This chain's CDR3 is CASNQDSGANVLTF. The CDR3 DNA reads as TGTGCCAGCAACCAGGACTCTGGGGCCAACGTCCTGACTTTC.

Comment on this clonotype: This may be a read error: a much more frequent sequence differs by one nucleotide. Likely a read error: the CDR3 ends without its conserved phenylalanine or tryptophan. The V and J genes are TRBV12-3 or TRBV12-4 and TRBJ1-6; no clear D. The ends were cut back, 10 bases at V and 6 bases at J, with 10 bases in the middle. The CDR3 is 12 residues long. CDR3 bases: TGTGCCACCTCCGGTTCTAATTCACCCCTCCACCTT. As protein: CATSGSNSPLHL.

J is TRBJ2-5 and V is TRBV7-3; 8 nucleotides line up with TRBD2. In germline, CDR1 is SGHTA, CDR2 FQGTGA. The CDR3 is 16 residues long. V was pared by 5 bases and J by 1 base, with 9 bases of the junction left unmatched. The chain's CDR3 is CASSRYGGGLQETQYF. CDR3 nucleotides: TGTGCCAGCAGCCGGTACGGGGGGGGGCTCCAAGAGACCCAGTACTTC.

The chain links TRBV12-3 or TRBV12-4 to TRBJ2-3; 8 nucleotides line up with TRBD2. CDR3 length: 13 amino acids. V trimming: 6 bases; J trimming: 6 bases; junction bases outside the gene matches: 5. CDR3 amino acids: CASSNSGADTQYF. CDR3 sequence (DNA): TGTGCCAGCAGCAATAGCGGGGCGGATACGCAGTATTTT.

This chain connects TRBV4-1 to TRBJ2-7; D gene unclear. The length of the CDR3 is 13 residues. CDR1 and CDR2 from the germline V gene are MGHRA and YSYEKL. Trimming took 0 bases from V and 5 from J, leaving 8 bases between them. Here the CDR3 reads CASSQEAVNEQYF. CDR3 DNA sequence: TGCGCCAGCAGCCAAGAAGCCGTAAACGAGCAGTACTTC.

This clonotype was counted between two and nine times. The chain joins TRBV5-6 to TRBJ1-1; tentatively, D is TRBD1 (5 bases). Germline CDR1 reads SGHDT; CDR2 reads YYEEEE. Trimming pared 0 bases from V and 3 bases from J, leaving 12 bases between. This CDR3 region has 15 residues. In nucleotides, the CDR3 is TGTGCCAGCAGCTTGGTAGCAGGGTTCGACACTGAAGCTTTCTTT. Protein product: CASSLVAGFDTEAFF.

This clonotype turned up a few times. The V and J genes are TRBV12-3 or TRBV12-4 and TRBJ2-7; no reliable D call. The CDR3 loop spans 12 amino acids. The V gene lost 0 bases and the J gene lost 6 bases, with 6 bases spanning the gap. DNA of the CDR3: TGTGCCAGCAGTTTAGCAGGGATCGAGCAGTACTTC. Its translation is CASSLAGIEQYF.

J is TRBJ1-2 and V is TRBV14, with D perhaps TRBD1 (6 bases). The CDR3 is made up of 17 amino acids. Germline loops: CDR1 SGHDN, CDR2 FVKESK. V dropped 0 bases and J dropped 4 bases, with 18 bases sitting between them. The CDR3: CASSQESRGSHVYGYTF. The CDR3 DNA sequence: TGTGCCAGCAGCCAAGAAAGCAGGGGTAGTCACGTCTATGGCTACACCTTC.

This clonotype has more than one count but fewer than ten. DNA of the CDR3: TGCAGTGCTAGAGATCCCCTAGCGGGTGCAGTTTTAGATGAGCAGTTCTTC. The encoded protein is CSARDPLAGAVLDEQFF. This chain connects TRBV20-1 to TRBJ2-1, with TRBD2 identical over 8 bases. The V gene end was trimmed by 0 bases and the J gene end by 8 bases; junction bases not matched to a gene: 15. CDR1 and CDR2 (germline): DFQATT, SNEGSKA (reference sequence). The CDR3 runs 17 residues.

The V and J genes are TRBV19 and TRBJ2-7, with D tentatively TRBD2 (6 bases). The CDR3 consists of 14 residues. The germline V gene has CDR1 LNHDA and CDR2 SQIVND (reference sequence). The V and J ends lost 3 bases and 2 bases respectively, with 11 bases between them. The CDR3 loop reads CASSIWTTPYEQYF. The CDR3 DNA reads TGTGCCAGTAGTATCTGGACTACCCCCTACGAGCAGTACTTC.

This clonotype has just a few counts. J is TRBJ1-4 and V is TRBV11-2; D ambiguous. Looked up from germline, CDR1 is SGHAT and CDR2 is FQNNGV. This CDR3 has 14 residues. Trimming shortened V by 0 bases and J by 7 bases, and 9 bases separated the two germline ends. Written as DNA, the CDR3 is TGTGCCAGCAGCTTAGAAGTGACGGCTGAAAAACTGTTTTTT. Translation: CASSLEVTAEKLFF.

This chain uses TRBV27 with TRBJ1-2, with D perhaps TRBD1 (5 bases). V lost 5 bases, J lost 5 bases, and 12 bases lay in between. The CDR3 extends over 13 amino acids. Germline V lookup: CDR1 MNHEY, CDR2 SMNVEV (reference sequence). In DNA, the CDR3 is TGTGCCAGCAGTGGGACTTCCCGGTATGGCTACACCTTC. Translated, it gives CASSGTSRYGYTF.

This clonotype was seen only a few times. The junction departs from the called germline gene at one end, perhaps through a read error. The V call is TRBV9, the J call TRBJ1-1; a possible D gene is TRBD1 (5 bases). The germline V gene encodes CDR1 SGDLS and CDR2 YYNGEE. The length of the CDR3 is 15 residues. DNA of the CDR3: TGTGCCAGCGGTCTCGGGGCGGGTATAAACACTGAAGCTCTCTTT. It yields the protein CASGLGAGINTEALF.

The rearrangement links TRBV2 to TRBJ2-2, with D possibly TRBD1 on 6 matching bases. V was trimmed by 5 bases and J by 10 bases, leaving 20 bases between them. The CDR3 consists of 15 residues. Germline loops: CDR1 SNHLY, CDR2 FYNNEI. CDR3 residues: CASSIQGTLSEELFF. The DNA for the CDR3 is TGTGCCAGCAGTATACAGGGTACTTTGAGCGAGGAGCTGTTTTTT.

This clonotype was found many times. The rearrangement joins TRBV5-1 to TRBJ1-2, with TRBD1 as a possible D gene (6 bases). The CDR3 consists of 14 residues. The V gene lost 4 bases and the J gene lost 2 bases, with 12 bases spanning the gap. The germline gives CDR1 SGHRS, CDR2 YFSETQ. The CDR3: CASSHSTGNYGYTF. The CDR3 bases are TGCGCCAGCAGCCATTCCACAGGGAACTATGGCTACACCTTC. Based on the CDR3 plus reference TRBV5-1 and TRBJ1-2, the full variable domain is KAGVTQTPRYLIKTRGQQVTLSCSPISGHRSVSWYQQTPGQGLQFLFEYFSETQRNKGNFPGRFSGRQFSNSRSEMNVSTLELGDSALYLCASSHSTGNYGYTFGSGTRLTVV.